These 18 T cell receptor beta chains came from one sample sequenced in a study of regulatory T cells in long-lasting Graves disease. Sample time point: newly diagnosed GD, antithyroid drugs for less than 3 months. Generation of the TCR library employed RNA extracted from PBMCs. Arm-PCR of CDR3 regions and iRepertoire HTBI primers were the basis on which TCR beta libraries were built. TCRdb re-analysed the multiplex PCR reads in MiXCR, keeping a single row per CDR3 protein. The sample includes roughly 430,000 distinct CDR3 sequences, 15% to 20% of them seen just once. The same data also went into a second study, on T cells in Graves' hyperthyroidism and ophthalmopathy.

Source: peripheral blood mononuclear cells (PBMCs), taken at new diagnosis, from a patient treated with antithyroid drugs. All receptors derive from a woman in her thirties with Graves disease.

CDR3 loop: CASSYLSSGGAREAFF. DNA of the CDR3: TGTGCCAGCAGTTACTTGTCATCGGGGGGCGCTCGGGAAGCTTTCTTT. This chain joins TRBV6-2 or TRBV6-3 and TRBJ1-1, with a weak D call TRBD1 (6 bases). CDR3 length: 16 residues. V was clipped by 1 base and J by 8 bases, with 20 bases between them. From germline, CDR1 is MNHEY and CDR2 SVGEGT.

This clonotype has ten or more counts. This chain links TRBV20-1 with TRBJ2-1; 10 nucleotides align to TRBD2. Germline CDR1 reads DFQATT; CDR2 reads SNEGSKA (reference sequence). After removal of 1 base from V and 5 bases from J, the junction contained 5 bases not matched to a gene. CDR3 length equals 15 residues. The CDR3 DNA follows: TGCAGTGCTAGAGGAGAGCGGGAGGGCCACAATGAGCAGTTCTTC. It translates to CSARGEREGHNEQFF.

The CDR3 DNA sequence: TGTGCCATCAGTGAGTCGCAGGGAAGCGAGACCCAGTACTTC. Translating gives CAISESQGSETQYF. The chain combines TRBV10-3 with TRBJ2-5; tentative D call: TRBD1 (5 bases). V was trimmed by 0 bases and J by 5 bases, leaving 10 bases between them. Germline lookup yields CDR1 ENHRY and CDR2 SYGVKD. The CDR3 consists of 14 residues.

This chain links TRBV5-5 with TRBJ2-5; 8 positions match TRBD2. The germline V gene has CDR1 SGHKS and CDR2 YYEKEE (reference sequence). The CDR3 runs to 15 residues. V shed 7 bases and J 4 bases; nucleotides not matched to a gene: 12. The CDR3 nucleotides are TGTGCCAGCGGGGCCGGGGGGGCGAACCGAGAGACCCAGTACTTC. Translating it yields CASGAGGANRETQYF.

This clonotype was counted ten times or more. This chain connects TRBV13 to TRBJ2-1, with D tentatively TRBD2 (6 bases). The CDR3 length is 14 residues. Trimming stripped 8 bases from V and 2 bases from J, with 13 bases between. Germline values: CDR1 PRHDT, CDR2 FYEKMQ (reference sequence). The CDR3 loop reads CASRLWRAYNEQFF. Written as DNA, the CDR3 is TGTGCCAGCCGCCTCTGGAGGGCCTACAATGAGCAGTTCTTC. Full variable domain (rest looked up from reference TRBV13 and TRBJ2-1): AAGVIQSPRHLIKEKRETATLKCYPIPRHDTVYWYQQGPGQDPQFLISFYEKMQSDKGSIPDRFSAQQFSDYHSELNMSSLELGDSALYFCASRLWRAYNEQFFGPGTRLTVL.

This clonotype was counted between two and nine times. This chain connects TRBV29-1 to TRBJ1-1; tentative D call: TRBD1 (5 bases). The CDR3 loop spans 13 amino acids. Trimming cost V 4 bases and J 8 bases, with 17 bases left between them. Germline CDR1 is SQVTM and CDR2 is ANQGSEA. CDR3 nucleotide sequence: TGCAGCGTTGCCTTCGGGACGAAGTTCGAAGCTTTCTTT. Protein product: CSVAFGTKFEAFF.

V is TRBV9 and J is TRBJ2-3, with TRBD2 as a possible D gene (5 bases). Germline assignment: CDR1 SGDLS and CDR2 YYNGEE. Trimming cost V 4 bases and J 6 bases, with 21 bases left between them. CDR3 size: 16 residues. CDR3: CASSPVASGPVDTQYF. Written as DNA, the CDR3 is TGTGCCAGCAGCCCCGTAGCGAGCGGACCTGTGGATACGCAGTATTTT. The full variable domain, completed using reference TRBV9 and TRBJ2-3, is DSGVTQTPKHLITATGQRVTLRCSPRSGDLSVYWYQQSLDQGLQFLIQYYNGEERAKGNILERFSAQQFPDLHSELNLSSLELGDSALYFCASSPVASGPVDTQYFGPGTRLTVL.

The chain couples TRBV11-2 to TRBJ1-2; D might be TRBD1 (5 bases). There are 14 residues in the CDR3. V was clipped by 5 bases and J by 3 bases, with 13 bases between them. Germline V CDR1 and CDR2: SGHAT, FQNNGV. DNA of the CDR3: TGTGCCAGCAGCGCGAGGGCGGGGGACTATGGCTACACCTTC. This encodes CASSARAGDYGYTF.

For this clonotype: A much larger clone sits a single nucleotide away, making a read error possible. The CDR3 DNA reads as TGTGCCAGCACCCTCAACGGGCGTAATGAAAAACTGTTTTTT. It yields the protein CASTLNGRNEKLFF. The rearrangement links TRBV28 to TRBJ1-4, with D hard to call. The V and J ends lost 7 bases and 4 bases respectively, with 13 bases between them. CDR1 is MDHEN and CDR2 is SYDVKM in the germline V gene. The CDR3 extends over 14 amino acids.

This clonotype was counted ten times or more. The chain joins TRBV12-3 or TRBV12-4 to TRBJ2-7, with D unresolved. This CDR3 has 15 residues. Trimming took off 6 bases at V and 1 base at J, with 16 bases between the two ends. The CDR3: CASSGTGRGSYEQYF. CDR3 nucleotides: TGTGCCAGCAGCGGAACCGGACGCGGATCCTACGAGCAGTACTTC.

There are many counts of this clonotype. This chain uses TRBV6-1 with TRBJ2-5; D uncertain. The CDR3 runs to 12 residues. Looked up from germline, CDR1 is MNHNS and CDR2 is SASEGT. V lost 2 bases to trimming and J lost 7 bases, with 8 bases between them. CDR3 sequence (DNA): TGTGCCAGCAGTGAAAGCCCCAGGACCCAGTACTTC. It translates to CASSESPRTQYF.

There are a few counts of this clonotype. J is TRBJ2-4 and V is TRBV18; either TRBD1 or TRBD2 may fit D (5 bases each). This CDR3 spans 14 amino acids. The V end was cut by 2 bases, the J end by 2 bases, with 7 bases between. The germline V gene has CDR1 KGHSH and CDR2 LQKENI. CDR3 sequence (DNA): TGTGCCAGCTCACCAGAGGGGTCCAAAAACATTCAGTACTTC. Residues: CASSPEGSKNIQYF.

In this sample, this clonotype turned up many times. The chain combines TRBV28 with TRBJ1-1; D is uncertain. Germline V gene sequence: CDR1 MDHEN, CDR2 SYDVKM. The CDR3 length is 12 residues. V gave up 3 bases and J gave up 5 bases, with 7 bases separating them. CDR3 region: CASSFRDTEAFF. CDR3 DNA: TGTGCCAGCAGTTTCCGAGATACTGAAGCTTTCTTT.

This clonotype was found many times. The rearrangement uses TRBV28 and TRBJ2-7, with D possibly matching TRBD1 (6 bases). The V and J ends lost 5 bases and 2 bases respectively, with 13 bases between them. The length of the CDR3 is 14 residues. Per germline, CDR1 MDHEN and CDR2 SYDVKM. CDR3 loop: CASSPSWDTYEQYF. In DNA, the CDR3 is TGTGCCAGCAGTCCATCCTGGGACACCTACGAGCAGTACTTC. Using reference TRBV28 and TRBJ2-7 for the parts outside the CDR3, the full variable domain is DVKVTQSSRYLVKRTGEKVFLECVQDMDHENMFWYRQDPGLGLRLIYFSYDVKMKEKGDIPEGYSVSREKKERFSLILESASTNQTSMYLCASSPSWDTYEQYFGPGTRLTVT.

In this sample, this clonotype turned up many times. The V gene is TRBV28, the J gene TRBJ2-3; 9 bases map to TRBD2. J was trimmed by 0 bases and V by 2 bases; bases with no gene match: 9. This CDR3 has 18 residues. Per germline, CDR1 MDHEN and CDR2 SYDVKM. CDR3 bases: TGTGCCAGCAGTTTAGGCCCCGATAGCGGGGGAAGCACAGATACGCAGTATTTT. As protein: CASSLGPDSGGSTDTQYF.

A remark on this clonotype: A far larger clone differs by one base, so this is likely a read error. The genes are TRBV3-1 and TRBJ2-7; 7 bases map to TRBD1. This CDR3 contains 12 residues. CDR1 and CDR2 (germline): LGHDT, YNNKEL (reference sequence). V was clipped by 4 bases and J by 7 bases; unmatched bases: 4. CDR3 protein: CASSRDSVEQYF. CDR3 in DNA: TGTGCCAGCAGCCGGGACAGTGTTGAGCAGTACTTC.

The chain employs TRBV5-6 and TRBJ2-7, with TRBD1 matching over 7 bases. The CDR3 loop spans 13 amino acids. The germline V gene has CDR1 SGHDT and CDR2 YYEEEE. Germline trimming cut 4 bases from V and 4 bases from J; bases unmatched to any gene: 5. CDR3 DNA sequence: TGTGCCAGCAGCAGGGACAGTCGATACGAGCAGTACTTC. Translation gives CASSRDSRYEQYF.

Only a few counts were recorded for this clonotype. V gene TRBV7-2 combines with J gene TRBJ1-2; 11 bases map to TRBD1. Germline assignment: CDR1 SGHTA and CDR2 FQGNSA. The V and J ends lost 3 bases and 5 bases, in that order; junction bases with no gene match: 2. The CDR3 extends over 14 amino acids. The chain's CDR3 is CASSLDRGPYGYTF. The CDR3 DNA is TGTGCCAGCAGCTTGGACAGGGGGCCGTATGGCTACACCTTC.